Sequencing of this T cell receptor (beta chain) was carried out in a study of blood T cell repertoires in COVID-19 (dated by TCRdb to about 2020). About the full investigation: Collaborator samples came from the United States, Italy and Spain and covered acute and convalescent phases of COVID-19. Sample metadata almost always included a de-identified subject ID, COVID-19 status, age in years and sex. The material from the prospective study consisted of cDNA or gDNA derived from T cells, B-cell-depleted T cells, or PBMCs. Where available, HLA class I and class II types were taken from metadata supplied by the sample provider and were not determined by assay-based typing. The samples were drawn from two sources: the first 160 participants of the ongoing ImmuneRACE study, and 1,200 or so subjects contributed by 6 global collaborators. Subjects who had been exposed to COVID-19, were actively infected with it, or had recovered from it provided the deeply sampled blood TCRbeta repertoires that made up the dataset. The repertoires were made available in a free public database intended to serve as a resource for research on the immune response to SARS-CoV-2.

To note about this clone: Its antigen is still unknown. There are no base qualities to consult, and no much larger clone falls within one base.

Whole blood was collected in K2EDTA tubes by collaborating institutions according to the institutions' own protocols. For TCRbeta analysis, collaborator samples were shipped as frozen whole blood, as isolated PBMCs, or as DNA extracted from either sample type. Between the V and J ends, shortened by 6 bases and 3 bases respectively, the junction contains 11 bases. CDR1 is given as LGHNA and CDR2 as YSLEER, both from the germline V gene. The CDR3 goes from the cysteine to the phenylalanine over 13 residues. The DNA shown is the 39-base CDR3, in frame from base 1. The immunoSEQ Assay, a bias-controlled multiplex PCR, was used to amplify TCRbeta CDR3 regions from genomic DNA. The published analysis was carried out like this. The number of nucleated cells in each sample was estimated by amplification of reference gene primers within the assay. Sequence reads were collapsed and filtered to measure the absolute abundance of every unique TCRbeta CDR3 rearrangement. For each sample, productive Simpson clonality was calculated as the square root of Simpson's diversity index over productive rearrangements. TCRdb obtained this table from immuneACCESS and retained in-frame rearrangements with V and J assigned. These tables miss some clones; where compared with another copy, unresolved V genes account for less than half of the shortfall, and the remainder is unexplained. The D gene and trimming were derived from the DNA, and the V and J assignments and clone size from that table. The sample includes under 200,000 clones, with about 80% observed a single time. In total, the top ten clones hold about 7.8% of the sample.

Study-wide findings and limitations: The amount of clinical and demographic metadata varied by source and participant and was provided uncurated.

The clonotype comes from a man aged 55 to 70 with acute or convalescent COVID-19. Material for sequencing was peripheral blood. The V and J segments used are TRBV4-3 and TRBJ1-1; TRBD1 is possibly the D segment (5 matching bases). The nucleotide sequence reads TGCGCCAGCAGTACCCAGGGTTACACTGAAGCTTTCTTT. Its protein product is CASSTQGYTEAFF.